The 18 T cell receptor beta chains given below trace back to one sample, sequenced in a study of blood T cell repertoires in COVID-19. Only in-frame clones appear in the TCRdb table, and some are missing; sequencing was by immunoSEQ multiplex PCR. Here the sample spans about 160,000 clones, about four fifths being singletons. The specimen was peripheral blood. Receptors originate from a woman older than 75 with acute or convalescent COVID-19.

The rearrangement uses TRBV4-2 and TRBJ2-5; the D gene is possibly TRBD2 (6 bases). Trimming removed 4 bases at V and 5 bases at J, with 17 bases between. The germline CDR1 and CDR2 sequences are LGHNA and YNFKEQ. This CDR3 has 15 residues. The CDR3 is CASSPRGGRGETQYF. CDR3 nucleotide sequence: TGTGCCAGCAGCCCTAGAGGAGGTCGGGGGGAGACCCAGTACTTC.

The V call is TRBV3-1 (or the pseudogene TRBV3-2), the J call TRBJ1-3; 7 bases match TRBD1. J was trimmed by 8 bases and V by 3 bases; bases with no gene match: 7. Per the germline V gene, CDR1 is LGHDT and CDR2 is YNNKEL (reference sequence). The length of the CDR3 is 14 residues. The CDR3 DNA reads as TGTGCCAGCAGCCATGGGACAGTCGTAGACACCATATATTTT. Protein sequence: CASSHGTVVDTIYF.

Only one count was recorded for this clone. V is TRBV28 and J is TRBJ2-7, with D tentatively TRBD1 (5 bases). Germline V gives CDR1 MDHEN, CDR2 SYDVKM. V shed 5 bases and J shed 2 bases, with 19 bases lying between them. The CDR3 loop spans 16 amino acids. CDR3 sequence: CASSTPDRPPAYEQYF. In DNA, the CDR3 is TGTGCCAGCAGTACTCCCGACAGACCACCCGCCTACGAGCAGTACTTC.

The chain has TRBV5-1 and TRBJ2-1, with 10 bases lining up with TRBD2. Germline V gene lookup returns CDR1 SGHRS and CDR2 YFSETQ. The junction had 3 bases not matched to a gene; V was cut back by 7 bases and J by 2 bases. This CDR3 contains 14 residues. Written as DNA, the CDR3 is TGCGCCAGCCGGAGCGGGAGGGCCTACAATGAGCAGTTCTTC. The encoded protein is CASRSGRAYNEQFF. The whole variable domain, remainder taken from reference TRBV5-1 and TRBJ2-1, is KAGVTQTPRYLIKTRGQQVTLSCSPISGHRSVSWYQQTPGQGLQFLFEYFSETQRNKGNFPGRFSGRQFSNSRSEMNVSTLELGDSALYLCASRSGRAYNEQFFGPGTRLTVL.

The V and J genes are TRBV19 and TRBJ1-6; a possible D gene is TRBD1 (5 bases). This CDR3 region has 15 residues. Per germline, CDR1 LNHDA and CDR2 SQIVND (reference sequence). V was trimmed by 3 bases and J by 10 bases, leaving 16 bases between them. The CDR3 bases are TGTGCCAGTAGTATTGGAAGGAGGGGAAGCTCACCCCTCCACTTT. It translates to CASSIGRRGSSPLHF. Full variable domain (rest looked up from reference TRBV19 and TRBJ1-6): DGGITQSPKYLFRKEGQNVTLSCEQNLNHDAMYWYRQDPGQGLRLIYYSQIVNDFQKGDIAEGYSVSREKKESFPLTVTSAQKNPTAFYLCASSIGRRGSSPLHFGNGTRLTVT.

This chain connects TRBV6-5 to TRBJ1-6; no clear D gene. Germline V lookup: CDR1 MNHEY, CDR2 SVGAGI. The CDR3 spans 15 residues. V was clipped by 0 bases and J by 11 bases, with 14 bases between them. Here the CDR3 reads CASSYSNTAGAPLHF. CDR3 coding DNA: TGTGCCAGCAGTTACTCGAACACTGCTGGAGCACCCCTCCACTTT.

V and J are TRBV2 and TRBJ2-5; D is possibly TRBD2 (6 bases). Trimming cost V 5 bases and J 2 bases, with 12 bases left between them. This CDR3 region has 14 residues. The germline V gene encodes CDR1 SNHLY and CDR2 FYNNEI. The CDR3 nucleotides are TGTGCCAGCAGTCTGGACTACACACAAGAGACCCAGTACTTC. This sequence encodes CASSLDYTQETQYF.

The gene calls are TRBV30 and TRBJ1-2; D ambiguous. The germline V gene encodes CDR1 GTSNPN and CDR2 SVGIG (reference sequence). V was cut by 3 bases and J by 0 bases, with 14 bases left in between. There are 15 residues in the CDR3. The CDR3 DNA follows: TGTGCCTGGAGCCGGAAGGCGGCAGCTAACTATGGCTACACCTTC. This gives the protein CAWSRKAAANYGYTF. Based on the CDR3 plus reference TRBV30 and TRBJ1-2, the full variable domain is SQTIHQWPATLVQPVGSPLSLECTVEGTSNPNLYWYRQAAGRGLQLLFYSVGIGQISSEVPQNLSASRPQDRQFILSSKKLLLSDSGFYLCAWSRKAAANYGYTFGSGTRLTVV.

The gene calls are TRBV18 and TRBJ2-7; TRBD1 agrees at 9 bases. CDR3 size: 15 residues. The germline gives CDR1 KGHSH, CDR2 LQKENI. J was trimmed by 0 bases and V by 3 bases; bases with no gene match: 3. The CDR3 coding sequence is TGTGCCAGCTCACCGGTGGACAGGGGCTCCTACGAGCAGTACTTC. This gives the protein CASSPVDRGSYEQYF.

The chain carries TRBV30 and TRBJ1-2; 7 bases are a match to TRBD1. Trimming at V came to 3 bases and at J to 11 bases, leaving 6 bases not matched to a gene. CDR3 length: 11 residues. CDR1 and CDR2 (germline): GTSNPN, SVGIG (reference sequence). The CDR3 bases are TGTGCCTGGAGGAGGACAGGACTTTACACCTTC. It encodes CAWRRTGLYTF.

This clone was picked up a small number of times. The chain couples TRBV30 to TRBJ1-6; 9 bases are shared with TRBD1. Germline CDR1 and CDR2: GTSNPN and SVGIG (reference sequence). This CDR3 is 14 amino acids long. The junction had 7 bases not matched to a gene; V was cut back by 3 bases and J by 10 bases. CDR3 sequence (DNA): TGTGCCTGGAGGGCCGGACAGGGGTACTCACCCCTCCACTTT. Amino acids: CAWRAGQGYSPLHF.

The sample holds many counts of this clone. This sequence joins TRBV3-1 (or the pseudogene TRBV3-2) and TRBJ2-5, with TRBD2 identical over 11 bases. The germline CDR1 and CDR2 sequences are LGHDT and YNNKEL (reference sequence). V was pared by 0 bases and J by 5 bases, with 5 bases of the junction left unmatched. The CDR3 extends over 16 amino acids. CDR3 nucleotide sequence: TGTGCCAGCAGCCAAGATTTAGCGGGAGGGGGGGAGACCCAGTACTTC. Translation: CASSQDLAGGGETQYF.

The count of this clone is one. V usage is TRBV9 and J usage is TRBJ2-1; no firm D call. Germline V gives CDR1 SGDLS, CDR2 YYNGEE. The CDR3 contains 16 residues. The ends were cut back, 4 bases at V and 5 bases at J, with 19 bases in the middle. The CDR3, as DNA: TGTGCCAGCAGCCTAGGCGGCCCCAATCTCCACAATGAGCAGTTCTTC. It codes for CASSLGGPNLHNEQFF.

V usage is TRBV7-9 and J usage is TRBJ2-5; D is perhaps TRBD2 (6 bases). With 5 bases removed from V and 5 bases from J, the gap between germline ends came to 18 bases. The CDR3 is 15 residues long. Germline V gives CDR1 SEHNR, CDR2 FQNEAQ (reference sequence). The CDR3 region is CASSPLGGSWETQYF. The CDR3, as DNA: TGTGCCAGCAGCCCCCTCGGGGGTAGCTGGGAGACCCAGTACTTC.

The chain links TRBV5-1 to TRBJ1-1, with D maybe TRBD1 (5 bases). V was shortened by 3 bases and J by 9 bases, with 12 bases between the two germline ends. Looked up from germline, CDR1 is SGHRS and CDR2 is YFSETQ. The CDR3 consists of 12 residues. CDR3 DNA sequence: TGCGCCAGCAGCTCCCAGGGCGTAAAAGCTTTCTTT. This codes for CASSSQGVKAFF.

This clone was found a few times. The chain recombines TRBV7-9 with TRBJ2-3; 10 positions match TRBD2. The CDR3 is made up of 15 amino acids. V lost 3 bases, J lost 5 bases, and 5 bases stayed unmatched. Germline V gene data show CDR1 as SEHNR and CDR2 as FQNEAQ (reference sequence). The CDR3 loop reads CASSFERGGRDTQYF. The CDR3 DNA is TGTGCCAGCAGCTTTGAGCGGGGGGGCCGAGATACGCAGTATTTT.

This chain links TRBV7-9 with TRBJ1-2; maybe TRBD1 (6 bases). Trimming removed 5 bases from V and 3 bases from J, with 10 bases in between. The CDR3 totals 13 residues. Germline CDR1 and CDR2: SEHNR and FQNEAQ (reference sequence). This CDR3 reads CASSGQRDYGYTF. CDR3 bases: TGTGCCAGCAGCGGACAGAGGGACTATGGCTACACCTTC.

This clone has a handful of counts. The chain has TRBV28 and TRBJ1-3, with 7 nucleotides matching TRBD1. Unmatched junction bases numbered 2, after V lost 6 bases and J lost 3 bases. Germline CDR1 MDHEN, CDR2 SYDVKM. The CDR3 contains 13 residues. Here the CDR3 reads CASRTGVGNTIYF. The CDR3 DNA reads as TGTGCCAGCAGAACAGGGGTTGGAAACACCATATATTTT.